A single T cell receptor (beta chain) is shown here with its context. Its specificity is not known. The sample is drawn from a study of shared clonotypes between healthy human individuals. CDR1 is SGHTA and CDR2 is FQGNSA in the germline V gene. The germline V and J ends were trimmed by 3 bases and 7 bases, with 16 bases remaining between them. The CDR3 runs 16 residues. The donor population consisted of healthy HIV-negative adults with no recent acute infections or vaccinations. Genomic DNA from each subset was divided evenly over several immunoSEQ plates. Clones were sequenced by immunoSEQ multiplex PCR, and TCRdb holds only the in-frame ones, with some missing. The data show 2 million to 2.5 million clones, with almost 96% seen just once and over 0.1% held by the top ten. Findings and caveats of the study: With few donors, the genetic and exposure-history diversity represented was limited. Larger richness was generally estimated for naive than memory subsets.

The chain joins TRBV7-2 to TRBJ1-6; possibly TRBD1 for D (5 bases). This TCR derives from a young man in good health. What was sequenced was naive CD4+ T cells sorted from blood. Subset here: CD45RA+ positively selected. The CDR3 region is CASSLTQGGVNSPLHF. The CDR3, as DNA: TGTGCCAGCAGCTTGACCCAGGGAGGGGTGAATTCACCCCTCCACTTT.